A selection of T cell receptor beta chains follows, all from one sample in a study of Japanese encephalitis immunity and Zika vaccine responses. TCRdb re-called the 5' RACE reads with MiXCR, one entry per CDR3 protein. The sample yields fewer than 2,000 distinct CDR3 sequences, roughly 6.1% seen once. The input for sequencing was antigen-activated CD4+ T cells from blood, cultured, taken during a Zika inactivated vaccine study. All receptors come from an adult woman who received an inactivated Zika virus vaccine. Both conserved end residues are part of each CDR3. The order of the fields is clone size, D gene, J gene, V gene, CDR3 protein, CDR3 DNA. A D gene is named only where the DNA matches it firmly. Size tells how often a clone was seen (once, few, many) or the class of an expanded clone, and some rows leave it out.

size: .
D: .
J: TRBJ2-4
V: TRBV28
CDR3: CASSLALENIQYF
DNA: TGTGCCAGCAGCCTGGCTTTAGAAAACATTCAGTACTTC

size: .
D: TRBD1
J: TRBJ1-1
V: TRBV19
CDR3: CASSTRTGGSWLPTEAFF
DNA: TGTGCCAGTAGTACGAGAACAGGGGGCAGCTGGCTTCCCACTGAAGCTTTCTTT

size: medium-sized
D: .
J: TRBJ2-3
V: TRBV3-1
CDR3: CASSQLTGRTDTQYF
DNA: TGTGCCAGCAGCCAGTTGACAGGCCGCACAGATACGCAGTATTTT

size: many
D: TRBD1
J: TRBJ1-1
V: TRBV6-6
CDR3: CASSPPGQLNTEAFF
DNA: TGTGCCAGCAGTCCACCGGGACAGTTGAACACTGAAGCTTTCTTT

size: .
D: .
J: TRBJ2-3
V: TRBV7-7
CDR3: CASSPTGWGDTQYF
DNA: TGTGCTAGCAGCCCGACTGGGTGGGGAGATACGCAGTATTTT

size: many
D: .
J: TRBJ2-7
V: TRBV11-2
CDR3: CASRTKVRSSYEQYF
DNA: TGTGCCAGCAGAACCAAGGTCCGTAGCTCCTACGAGCAGTACTTC

size: medium-sized
D: .
J: TRBJ1-6
V: TRBV11-3
CDR3: CASSLDPNSPLHF
DNA: TGTGCCAGCAGCTTAGACCCTAATTCACCCCTCCACTTT

size: few
D: TRBD2
J: TRBJ2-5
V: TRBV6-2/TRBV6-3
CDR3: CASSRVSGGKETQYF
DNA: TGTGCCAGCAGCCGAGTTAGCGGGGGAAAGGAGACCCAGTACTTC

size: many
D: .
J: TRBJ2-7
V: TRBV12-3/TRBV12-4
CDR3: CASSFEAGGGIPYEQYF
DNA: TGTGCCAGCAGTTTTGAAGCCGGAGGGGGGATACCCTACGAGCAGTACTTC

size: medium-sized
D: TRBD2
J: TRBJ2-1
V: TRBV7-2
CDR3: CASILGLAGYNEQFF
DNA: TGTGCCAGCATCCTGGGACTAGCGGGTTACAATGAGCAGTTCTTC

size: many
D: .
J: TRBJ2-5
V: TRBV6-2/TRBV6-3
CDR3: CASNPPHWGIEFQETQYF
DNA: TGTGCCAGCAATCCCCCGCACTGGGGGATTGAATTCCAAGAGACCCAGTACTTC

size: large
D: .
J: TRBJ1-1
V: TRBV4-3
CDR3: CASSQVTGNTEAFF
DNA: TGCGCCAGCAGCCAAGTAACAGGGAACACTGAAGCTTTCTTT

size: many
D: .
J: TRBJ2-1
V: TRBV6-2/TRBV6-3
CDR3: CASTPHTNPPLSQFF
DNA: TGTGCCAGCACCCCACACACTAACCCTCCTCTGTCCCAGTTCTTC

size: medium-sized
D: TRBD2
J: TRBJ2-7
V: TRBV20-1
CDR3: CSARSASGGAIVDEQYF
DNA: TGCAGTGCTAGATCCGCTAGCGGGGGGGCTATAGTGGACGAGCAGTACTTC

size: .
D: .
J: TRBJ1-5
V: TRBV27
CDR3: CASRYRASQPQHF
DNA: TGTGCCAGCAGGTACAGGGCTAGCCAGCCCCAGCATTTT

size: hyperexpanded
D: .
J: TRBJ2-5
V: TRBV6-2/TRBV6-3
CDR3: CASSYAGAQETQYF
DNA: TGTGCCAGCAGTTACGCCGGGGCCCAAGAGACCCAGTACTTC

size: few
D: TRBD1
J: TRBJ1-2
V: TRBV6-2/TRBV6-3
CDR3: CASSRDRVYGYTF
DNA: TGTGCCAGCTCTCGGGACAGGGTCTATGGCTACACCTTC

size: .
D: TRBD1
J: TRBJ1-2
V: TRBV7-8
CDR3: CASSSGRGQGPSGYTF
DNA: TGTGCCAGCAGCTCAGGCAGGGGACAGGGCCCATCAGGCTACACCTTC

size: few
D: .
J: TRBJ2-3
V: TRBV15
CDR3: CATSRVRGAQYF
DNA: TGTGCCACCAGCAGGGTTAGGGGTGCGCAGTATTTT

size: medium-sized
D: TRBD1
J: TRBJ1-1
V: TRBV18
CDR3: CASSPFGQGSYTEAFF
DNA: TGTGCCAGCTCACCCTTCGGACAGGGAAGTTACACTGAAGCTTTCTTT

size: few
D: .
J: TRBJ1-3
V: TRBV7-2
CDR3: CASSITAVESGNTIYF
DNA: TGTGCCAGCAGCATTACGGCCGTAGAATCTGGAAACACCATATATTTT

size: medium-sized
D: .
J: TRBJ2-5
V: TRBV6-5
CDR3: CASRVSMVGQETQYF
DNA: TGTGCCAGCAGAGTATCCATGGTGGGGCAAGAGACCCAGTACTTC

size: hyperexpanded
D: .
J: TRBJ2-6
V: TRBV5-1
CDR3: CASTPSGANVLTF
DNA: TGCGCCAGCACCCCATCTGGGGCCAACGTCCTGACTTTC

size: medium-sized
D: .
J: TRBJ1-4
V: TRBV5-1
CDR3: CASSPRQTGAKLFF
DNA: TGCGCCAGCAGCCCACGCCAGACAGGCGCAAAACTGTTTTTT

size: many
D: .
J: TRBJ1-1
V: TRBV4-3
CDR3: CASSQDFRGVVAFF
DNA: TGCGCCAGCAGCCAAGATTTTCGGGGCGTGGTTGCTTTCTTT